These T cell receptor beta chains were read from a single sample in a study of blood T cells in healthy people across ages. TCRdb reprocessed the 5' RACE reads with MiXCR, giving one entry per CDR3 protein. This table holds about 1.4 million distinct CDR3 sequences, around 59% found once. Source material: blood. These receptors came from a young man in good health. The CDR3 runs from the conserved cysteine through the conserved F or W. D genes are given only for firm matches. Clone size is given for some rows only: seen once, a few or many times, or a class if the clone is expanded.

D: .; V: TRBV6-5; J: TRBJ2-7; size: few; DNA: TGTGCCAGCAGTTTGGCAGGGGAAAGCCGCGAGCAGTACTTC; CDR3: CASSLAGESREQYF
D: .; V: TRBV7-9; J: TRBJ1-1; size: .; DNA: TGTGCCAGCAGCACTTCGGACATAACGAGGGTGAACACTGAAGCTTTCTTT; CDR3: CASSTSDITRVNTEAFF
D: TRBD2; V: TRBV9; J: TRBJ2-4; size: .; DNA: TGTGCCAGCAGCCTTGGGACTAGCGGGAGGGAAAACATTCAGTACTTC; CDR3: CASSLGTSGRENIQYF
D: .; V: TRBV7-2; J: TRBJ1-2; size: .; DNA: TGTGCCAGCAGCTTATATGGGGGGACGGGAGAGAACTATGGCTACACCTTC; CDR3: CASSLYGGTGENYGYTF
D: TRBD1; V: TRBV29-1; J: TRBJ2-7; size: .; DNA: TGCAGCGTCCGATTACAGGGGGCCCTAACGTACGAGCAGTACTTC; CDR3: CSVRLQGALTYEQYF
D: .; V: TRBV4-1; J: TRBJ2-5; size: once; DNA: TGCGCCAGCAGCCCTGCGGGTCCCCAAGAGACCCAGTACTTC; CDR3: CASSPAGPQETQYF
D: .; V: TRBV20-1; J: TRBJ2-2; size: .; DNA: TGCAGTGCTAGCAAGTCCAGGATGTCCGGGGAGCTGTTTTTT; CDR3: CSASKSRMSGELFF
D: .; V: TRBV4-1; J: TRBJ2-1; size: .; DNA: TGCGCCAGCAGCCAAGGGACAGCCCTCTACGAGCAGTTCTTC; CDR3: CASSQGTALYEQFF
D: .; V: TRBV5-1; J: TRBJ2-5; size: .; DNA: TGCGCCAGCCACGTAGGGGGTTACCAAGAGACCCAGTACTTC; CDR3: CASHVGGYQETQYF
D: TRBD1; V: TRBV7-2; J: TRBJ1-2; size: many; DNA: TGTGCCAGCAGCCCCGGGACAGTCTATGGCTACACCTTC; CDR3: CASSPGTVYGYTF
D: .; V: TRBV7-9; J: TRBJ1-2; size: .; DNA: TGTGCCAGCAGCTTGACAGGCTCAGACTATGGCTACACCTTC; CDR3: CASSLTGSDYGYTF
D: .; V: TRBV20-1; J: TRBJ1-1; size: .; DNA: TGCAGTGCTAGAGAGGGGGGGCAAAGGGGCACTGAAGCTTTCTTT; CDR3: CSAREGGQRGTEAFF
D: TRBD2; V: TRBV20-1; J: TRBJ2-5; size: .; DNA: TGCAGTGCTAGAGGGGGCGGACTAGCGGGAGGGTCTGGGACCCAGTACTTC; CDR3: CSARGGGLAGGSGTQYF
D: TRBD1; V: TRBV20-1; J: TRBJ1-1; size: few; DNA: TGCAGGCCATTCAAAGGGGGCGGTTCGACTGAAGCTTTCTTT; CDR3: CRPFKGGGSTEAFF
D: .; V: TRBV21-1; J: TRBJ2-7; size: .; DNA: TGTGCCAGCAGCAAAGCGCTAGGAGGGTGCGGGACCGCCGAGCAGTACTTC; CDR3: CASSKALGGCGTAEQYF
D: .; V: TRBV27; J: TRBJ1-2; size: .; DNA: TGTGCCAGCGGCCAGGGCTTCGGCTACACCTTC; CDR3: CASGQGFGYTF
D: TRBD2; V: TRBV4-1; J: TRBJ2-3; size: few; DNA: TGCGCCAGCAGCCAAAGAGGACTAGCGGGAGGGAGCACAGATACGCAGTATTTT; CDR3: CASSQRGLAGGSTDTQYF
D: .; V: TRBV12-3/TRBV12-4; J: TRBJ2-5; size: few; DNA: TGTGCCAGCAGTTTGTCAGAGCAAGAGACCCAGTACTTC; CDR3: CASSLSEQETQYF
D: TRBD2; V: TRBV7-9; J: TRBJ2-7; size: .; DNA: TGTGCCAGCAGCCAGGGACTAGCCAACGAGCAGTACTTC; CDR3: CASSQGLANEQYF
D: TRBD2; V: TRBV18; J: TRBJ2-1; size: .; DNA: TGTGCCAGCTCTCCGTTAGGGACTAGCTCCTACAATGAGCAGTTCTTC; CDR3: CASSPLGTSSYNEQFF
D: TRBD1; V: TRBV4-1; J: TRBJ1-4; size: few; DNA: TGCGCCAGCAGCGACAGGGGGCTGGGGGAAAAACTGTTTTTT; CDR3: CASSDRGLGEKLFF
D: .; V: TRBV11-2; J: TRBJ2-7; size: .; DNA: TGTGCCAGCAGCTTAGATATGACGGCGTTGACCTACGAGCAGTACTTC; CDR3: CASSLDMTALTYEQYF
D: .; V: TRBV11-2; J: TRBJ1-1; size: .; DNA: TGTGCCAGCAGACCCGACTACAGCGGGCCGGCTGAAGCTTTCTTT; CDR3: CASRPDYSGPAEAFF
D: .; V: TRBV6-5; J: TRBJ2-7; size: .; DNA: TGTGCCAGCAGTTATTCTTTCACGCGACTCTACGAGCAGTACTTC; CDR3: CASSYSFTRLYEQYF
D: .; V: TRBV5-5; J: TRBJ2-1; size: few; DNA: TGTGCCAGCAGCTTGGTTAGAAGGGGCCCAAATGAGCAGTTCTTC; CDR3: CASSLVRRGPNEQFF
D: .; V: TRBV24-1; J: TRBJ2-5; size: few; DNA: TGTGCCACCAGTGCCGAGGACGGATCAAGGGAGACCCAGTACTTC; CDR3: CATSAEDGSRETQYF
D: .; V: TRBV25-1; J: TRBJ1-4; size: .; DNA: TGTGCCAGCAGTGAAGAATCGGGACGGGGATTAGTATACGCTAATGAAAAACTGTTTTTT; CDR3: CASSEESGRGLVYANEKLFF
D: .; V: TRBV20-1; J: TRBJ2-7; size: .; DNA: TGCAGTGCTTCCCCGTTCAGCGTGACCTACGAGCAGTACTTC; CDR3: CSASPFSVTYEQYF
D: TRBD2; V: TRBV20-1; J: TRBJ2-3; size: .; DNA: TGCAGTGCTAGCGAAGTCGGACTAGCATCGGATACGCAGTATTTT; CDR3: CSASEVGLASDTQYF
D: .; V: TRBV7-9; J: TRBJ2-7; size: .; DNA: TGTGCCAGCAGCTCCGGACCAAACGGGCGGTACTTC; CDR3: CASSSGPNGRYF
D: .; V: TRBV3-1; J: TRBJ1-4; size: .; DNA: TGTGCCAGCAGCCAAGAGGGCAACCGGGGCGCTGAAAAACTGTTTTTT; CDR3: CASSQEGNRGAEKLFF